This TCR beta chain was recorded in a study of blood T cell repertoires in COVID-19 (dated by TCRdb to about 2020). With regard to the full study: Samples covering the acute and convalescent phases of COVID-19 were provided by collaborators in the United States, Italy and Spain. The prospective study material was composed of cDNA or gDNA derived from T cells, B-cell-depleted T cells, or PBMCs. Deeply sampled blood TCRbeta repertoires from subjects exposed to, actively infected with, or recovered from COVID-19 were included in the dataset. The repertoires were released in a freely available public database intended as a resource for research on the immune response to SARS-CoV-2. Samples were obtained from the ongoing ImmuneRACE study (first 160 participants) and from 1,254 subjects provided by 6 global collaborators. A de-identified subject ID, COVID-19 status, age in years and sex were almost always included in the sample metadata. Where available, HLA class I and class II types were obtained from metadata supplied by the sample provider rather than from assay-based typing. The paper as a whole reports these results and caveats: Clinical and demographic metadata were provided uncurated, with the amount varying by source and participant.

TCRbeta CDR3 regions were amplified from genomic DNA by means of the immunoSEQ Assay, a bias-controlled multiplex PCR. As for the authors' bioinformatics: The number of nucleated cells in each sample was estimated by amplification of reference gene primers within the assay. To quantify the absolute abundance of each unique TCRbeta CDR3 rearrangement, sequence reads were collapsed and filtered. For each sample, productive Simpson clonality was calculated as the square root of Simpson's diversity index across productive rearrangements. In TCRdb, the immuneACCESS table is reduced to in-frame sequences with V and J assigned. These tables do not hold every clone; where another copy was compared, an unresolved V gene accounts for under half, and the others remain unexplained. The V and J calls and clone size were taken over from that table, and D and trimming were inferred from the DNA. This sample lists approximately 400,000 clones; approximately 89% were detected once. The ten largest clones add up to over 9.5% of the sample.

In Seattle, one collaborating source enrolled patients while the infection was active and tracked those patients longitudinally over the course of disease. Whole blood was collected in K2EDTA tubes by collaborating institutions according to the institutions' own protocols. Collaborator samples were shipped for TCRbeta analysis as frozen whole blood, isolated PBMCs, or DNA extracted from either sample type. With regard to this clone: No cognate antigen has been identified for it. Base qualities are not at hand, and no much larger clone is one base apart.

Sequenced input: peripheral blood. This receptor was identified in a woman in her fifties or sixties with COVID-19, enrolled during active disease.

CDR3 sequence: CASSAETGYYGYTF. The DNA reads as follows: TGTGCCAGCAGTGCTGAGACAGGGTACTATGGCTACACCTTC. Rearrangement joined TRBV2 to TRBJ1-2; 7 of the junction bases match TRBD1. CDR1 and CDR2 (SNHLY, FYNNEI) derive from the germline V gene. V is pruned by 4 bases and J by 3 bases, leaving 5 bases of the junction without a gene match. The CDR3 spans 14 residues, from the cysteine through the phenylalanine. Only the CDR3 DNA stays, 42 bases, in frame from base 1. Extended through the reference TRBV2 and TRBJ1-2 proteins, this CDR3 yields the full variable domain: EPEVTQTPSHQVTQMGQEVILRCVPISNHLYFYWYRQILGQKVEFLVSFYNNEISEKSEIFDDQFSVERPDGSNFTLKIRSTKLEDSAMYFCASSAETGYYGYTFGSGTRLTVV.